Listed here is a single TCR beta chain. This sample was taken from a study of shared clonotypes between healthy human individuals. Assay execution took place at the deep level. TCRdb's copy holds only in-frame clones and misses some; the assay was immunoSEQ multiplex PCR. Here the sample spans approximately 1.9 million clones, roughly 95% being singletons. Trimming removed 5 bases from V and 12 bases from J, with 14 bases in between. CDR3 length: 12 residues. Germline CDR1 reads SGHTA; CDR2 reads FQGNSA. Terminally differentiated effector memory CD45RA+ cells were excluded by CCR7 positive selection of CD45RO-negative cells.

The sample consisted of naive CD8+ T cells from PBMCs. The V call is TRBV7-2, the J call TRBJ2-1; D may match TRBD1 or TRBD2 (5 bases each). The clonotype was recovered from a man aged 18-30 years in good health. Some clones in this sample may be carry-over from other donors' samples. The CDR3 sequence is CASSASGTRQFF. The CDR3 DNA is TGTGCCAGCAGCGCATCCGGGACCCGGCAGTTCTTC.